This TCR beta chain was sequenced in a study of cytomegalovirus exposure and HLA in healthy donors. Profiled with immunoSEQ multiplex PCR; TCRdb holds only in-frame clones, not every one. The table includes about 180,000 clones, about 89% detected once. This CDR3 region has 15 residues. J gave up 2 bases and V 5 bases, and 7 bases lay outside the gene matches. Per germline, CDR1 SGHTS and CDR2 YDEGEE. The rearrangement links TRBV5-8 to TRBJ2-3, with TRBD2 matching over 8 bases. What was sequenced was PBMCs. The source of this sequence is a man aged 18 to 29 in good health and CMV-seropositive. The CDR3 DNA is TGTGCCAGCAGTATTCGGGGGGGCCTCACAGATACGCAGTATTTT. Protein: CASSIRGGLTDTQYF.